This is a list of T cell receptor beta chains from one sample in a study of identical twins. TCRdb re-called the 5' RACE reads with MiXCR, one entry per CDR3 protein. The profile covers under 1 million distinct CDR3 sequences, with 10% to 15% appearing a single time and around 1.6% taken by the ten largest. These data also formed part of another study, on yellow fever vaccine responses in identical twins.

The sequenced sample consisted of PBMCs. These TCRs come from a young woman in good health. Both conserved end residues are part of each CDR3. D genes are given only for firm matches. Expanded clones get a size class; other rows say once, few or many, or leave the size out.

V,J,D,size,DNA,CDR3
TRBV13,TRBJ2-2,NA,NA,TGTGCCAGCAGCTTAAGCCTCTGGGACGGTAACACCGGGGAGCTGTTTTTT,CASSLSLWDGNTGELFF
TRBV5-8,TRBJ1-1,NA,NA,TGTGCCAGCAGCTCGACGCGCGTTATGAACACTGAAGCTTTCTTT,CASSSTRVMNTEAFF
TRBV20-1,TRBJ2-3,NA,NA,TGCAGTGCTAGGGGAGAAGCACTCCATACGCAGTATTTT,CSARGEALHTQYF
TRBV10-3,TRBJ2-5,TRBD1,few,TGTGCCATCAGTGAGTCGGAGACAGGGGAAGAGACCCAGTACTTC,CAISESETGEETQYF
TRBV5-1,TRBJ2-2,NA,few,TGCGCCAGCAGCTTGGAGTTTCCCACCGGGGAGCTGTTTTTT,CASSLEFPTGELFF
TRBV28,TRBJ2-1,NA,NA,TGTGCCAGCAGTCCCGGGCCCAGCCGGAATGAGCAGTTCTTC,CASSPGPSRNEQFF
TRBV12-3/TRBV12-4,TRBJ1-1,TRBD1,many,TGTGCCAGCAGTTTGTGGGACAGGACCGAAGCTTTCTTT,CASSLWDRTEAFF
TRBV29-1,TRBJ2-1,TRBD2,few,TGCAGCGTTGACGGGGGACTAGCGGGAGGAGAGCAGTTCTTC,CSVDGGLAGGEQFF
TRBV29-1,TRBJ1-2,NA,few,TGCAGCGTAGCTACCGGACCGGGACTCTATGGCTACACCTTC,CSVATGPGLYGYTF
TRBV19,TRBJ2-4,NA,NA,TGTGCCAGTAGTATAGTGGCCGAGTCGGCCAAAAACATTCAGTACTTC,CASSIVAESAKNIQYF
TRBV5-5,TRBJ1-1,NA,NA,TGTGCCAGCAGCCGATTATGGGGACCGAAGAACACTGAAGCTTTCTTT,CASSRLWGPKNTEAFF
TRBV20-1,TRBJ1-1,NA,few,TGCAGTGCTGAGACACTCGGGACTGAAGCTTTCTTT,CSAETLGTEAFF
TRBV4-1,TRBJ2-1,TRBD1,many,TGCGCCAGCAGCCCCTCCGGGACAGGCCTCAATGAGCAGTTCTTC,CASSPSGTGLNEQFF
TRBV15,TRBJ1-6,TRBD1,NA,TGTGCCACCAGCAGAGCCCGGGACAGGGATTTACCCCTCCACTTT,CATSRARDRDLPLHF
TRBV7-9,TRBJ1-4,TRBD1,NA,TGTGCCAGCAGCTTCAGGGGGCCGTCAACTAATGAAAAACTGTTTTTT,CASSFRGPSTNEKLFF
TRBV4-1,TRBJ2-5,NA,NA,TGCGCCAGCAGCCAAGCGAGGCAAGAGACCCAGTACTTC,CASSQARQETQYF
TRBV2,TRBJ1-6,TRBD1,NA,TGTGCCAGCAGCCGAGACAGGGAGTCGGGTAATTCACCCCTCCACTTT,CASSRDRESGNSPLHF
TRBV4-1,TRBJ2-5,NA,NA,TGCGCCAGCAGCCAAAGTCCAGACAGGTTTGAGACCCAGTACTTC,CASSQSPDRFETQYF
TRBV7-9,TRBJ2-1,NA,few,TGTGCCAGCAGCCCGAGAACTAGTCAGGGGCAGTTCTTC,CASSPRTSQGQFF
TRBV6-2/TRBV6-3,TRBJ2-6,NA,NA,TGTGCCAGCAGTGGACAGAGGGCTGGGGCCAACGTCCTGACTTTC,CASSGQRAGANVLTF
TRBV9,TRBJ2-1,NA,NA,TGTGCCAGCAACAAGGACAGCACCCTGTACAATGAGCAGTTCTTC,CASNKDSTLYNEQFF
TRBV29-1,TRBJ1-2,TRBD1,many,TGCAGCGTTCCCGGACAGGGGGCTGGTGGCTACACCTTC,CSVPGQGAGGYTF
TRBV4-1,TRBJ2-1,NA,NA,TGCGCCAGCAGCCAAAGGGACTTCAATGAGCAGTTCTTC,CASSQRDFNEQFF
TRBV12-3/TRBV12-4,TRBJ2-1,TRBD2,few,TGTGCCAGCAGTACCCCGACTAGCGGGAGGAACAATGAGCAGTTCTTC,CASSTPTSGRNNEQFF
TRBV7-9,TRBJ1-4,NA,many,TGTGCCAGCAGTTCTGCAACTAATGAAAAACTGTTTTTT,CASSSATNEKLFF
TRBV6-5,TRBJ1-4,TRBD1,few,TGTGCCAGCAGTACTTACAGGGGGCAGGCTACTAATGAAAAACTGTTTTTT,CASSTYRGQATNEKLFF
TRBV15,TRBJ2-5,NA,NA,TGTGCCACCAGCAGAGACCGTATGGGGGGTCAAGAGACCCAGTACTTC,CATSRDRMGGQETQYF
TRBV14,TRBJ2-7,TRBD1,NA,TGTGCCAGCAGCCAAGGGGGACAGGTGGACTACGAGCAGTACTTC,CASSQGGQVDYEQYF
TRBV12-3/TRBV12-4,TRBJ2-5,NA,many,TGTGCCAGCAGTTTTGGGCAGGGCCCTGAGACCCAGTACTTC,CASSFGQGPETQYF
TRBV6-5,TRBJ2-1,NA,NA,TGTGCCAGCAGTTATAGTTTCGGGGACTACAATGAGCAGTTCTTC,CASSYSFGDYNEQFF
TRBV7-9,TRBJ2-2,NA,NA,TGTGCCAGCAGGAACCCTCGGGGCCCCGGGGAGCTGTTTTTT,CASRNPRGPGELFF
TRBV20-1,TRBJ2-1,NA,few,TGCAGTGCTAGTATTGGACAGATTTGGGGTGAGCAGTTCTTC,CSASIGQIWGEQFF
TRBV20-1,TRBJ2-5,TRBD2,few,TGCAGTGCTAGCCTAGCGGCGTCTAACTTGACCCAGTACTTC,CSASLAASNLTQYF
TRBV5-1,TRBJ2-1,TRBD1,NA,TGCGCCAGCAGCCCGGGGACAGAGGACAATGAGCAGTTCTTC,CASSPGTEDNEQFF
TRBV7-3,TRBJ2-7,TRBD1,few,TGTGCCAGCAGCACGGCGACAGGGGCCCACGAGCAGTACTTC,CASSTATGAHEQYF
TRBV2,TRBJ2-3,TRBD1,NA,TGTGCCAGCAGTGAGGGACAGGGGAGGTTGGATACGCAGTATTTT,CASSEGQGRLDTQYF
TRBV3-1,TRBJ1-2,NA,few,TGTGCCAGCAGCCAAGTATCCGGTTCTCACTATGGCTACACCTTC,CASSQVSGSHYGYTF
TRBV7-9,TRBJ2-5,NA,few,TGTGCCAGCGGAGACGCAGGGGTAGAGACCCAGTACTTC,CASGDAGVETQYF
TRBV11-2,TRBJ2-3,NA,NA,TGTGCCAGCAGCTTTAGGGGGGCCCTCGATACGCAGTATTTT,CASSFRGALDTQYF
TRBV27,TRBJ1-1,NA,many,TGTGCCAGCAGTTCCTATCCAGGATTCCTTAGTATACCAACTGAAGCTTTCTTT,CASSSYPGFLSIPTEAFF
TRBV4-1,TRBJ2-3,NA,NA,TGCGCCAGCAGTCAAATCCGGGGTGTCACAGATACGCAGTATTTT,CASSQIRGVTDTQYF
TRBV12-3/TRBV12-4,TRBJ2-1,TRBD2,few,TGTGCCAGCAGTTCAACTCTGGGCGGGAGTTCCTACAATGAGCAGTTCTTC,CASSSTLGGSSYNEQFF